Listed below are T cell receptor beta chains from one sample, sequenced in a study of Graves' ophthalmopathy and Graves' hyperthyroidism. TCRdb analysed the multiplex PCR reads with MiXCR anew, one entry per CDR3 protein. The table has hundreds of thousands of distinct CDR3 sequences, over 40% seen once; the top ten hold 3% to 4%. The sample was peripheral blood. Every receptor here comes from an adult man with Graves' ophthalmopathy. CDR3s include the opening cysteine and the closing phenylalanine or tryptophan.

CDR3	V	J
CSAYSGQGDHEQYF	TRBV29-1	TRBJ2-7
CATSTPRLPNEKLFF	TRBV15	TRBJ1-4
CASKTGDYEQYF	TRBV11-2	TRBJ2-7
CASREGTGNTEAFF	TRBV25-1	TRBJ1-1
CASSPDNRLYGYTF	TRBV12-3/TRBV12-4	TRBJ1-2
CASSLSAEFSNQPQHF	TRBV7-3	TRBJ1-5
CASSAEYGYTF	TRBV9	TRBJ1-2
CASSDGSGHTGELFF	TRBV2	TRBJ2-2
CASSGADYNSPLHF	TRBV10-3	TRBJ1-6
CSARDRRGQETQYF	TRBV20-1	TRBJ2-5
CASSLSPTYEQYF	TRBV2	TRBJ2-7
CASSLGQGPNTEAFF	TRBV12-3/TRBV12-4	TRBJ1-1
CSARNLLAGGIYEQYF	TRBV20-1	TRBJ2-7
CASSWGLINEKLFF	TRBV7-9	TRBJ1-4